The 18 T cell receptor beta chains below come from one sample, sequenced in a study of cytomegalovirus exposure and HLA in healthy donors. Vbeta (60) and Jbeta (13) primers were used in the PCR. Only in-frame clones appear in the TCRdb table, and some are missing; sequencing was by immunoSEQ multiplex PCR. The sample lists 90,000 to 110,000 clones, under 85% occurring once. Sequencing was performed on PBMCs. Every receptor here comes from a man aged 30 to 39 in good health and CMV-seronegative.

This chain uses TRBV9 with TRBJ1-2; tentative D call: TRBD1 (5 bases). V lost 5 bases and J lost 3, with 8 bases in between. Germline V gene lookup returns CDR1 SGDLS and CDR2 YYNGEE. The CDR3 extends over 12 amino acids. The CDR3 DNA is TGTGCCAGCAGGCAGGGTGACTATGGCTACACCTTC. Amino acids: CASRQGDYGYTF.

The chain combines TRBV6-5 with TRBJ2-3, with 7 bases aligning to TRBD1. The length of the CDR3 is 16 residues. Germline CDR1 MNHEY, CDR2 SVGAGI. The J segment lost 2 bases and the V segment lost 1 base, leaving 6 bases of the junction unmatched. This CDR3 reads CASSYWDSPDTDTQYF. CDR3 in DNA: TGTGCCAGCAGTTACTGGGACAGTCCAGACACAGATACGCAGTATTTT.

CDR3 nucleotides: TGTGCCAGCAGCTCCATCGGGGTAAGGGAGACCCAGTACTTC. This translates into CASSSIGVRETQYF. This chain links TRBV7-2 with TRBJ2-5; D perhaps matches TRBD2 (5 bases). Trimming removed 4 bases at V and 5 bases at J, with 14 bases between. Per the germline V gene, CDR1 is SGHTA and CDR2 is FQGNSA. The CDR3 is 14 residues long.

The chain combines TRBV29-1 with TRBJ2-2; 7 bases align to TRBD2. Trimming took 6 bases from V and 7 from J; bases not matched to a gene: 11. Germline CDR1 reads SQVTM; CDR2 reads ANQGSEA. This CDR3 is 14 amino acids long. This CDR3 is CSVTGLEGVGELFF. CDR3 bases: TGCAGCGTAACTGGACTAGAGGGTGTCGGGGAGCTGTTTTTT.

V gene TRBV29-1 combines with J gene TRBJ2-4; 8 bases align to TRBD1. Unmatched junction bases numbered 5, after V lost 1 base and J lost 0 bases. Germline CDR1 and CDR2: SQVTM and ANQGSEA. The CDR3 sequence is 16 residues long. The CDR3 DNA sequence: TGCAGCGTTGAAGGGGGACAGGCTATAGCCAAAAACATTCAGTACTTC. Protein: CSVEGGQAIAKNIQYF.

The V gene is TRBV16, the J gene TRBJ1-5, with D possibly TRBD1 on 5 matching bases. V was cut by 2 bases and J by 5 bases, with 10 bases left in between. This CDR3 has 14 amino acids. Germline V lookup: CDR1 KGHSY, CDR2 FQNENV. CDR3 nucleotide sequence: TGTGCCAGCAGCCAAAGGCGGGGGGATCAGCCCCAGCATTTT. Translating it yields CASSQRRGDQPQHF.

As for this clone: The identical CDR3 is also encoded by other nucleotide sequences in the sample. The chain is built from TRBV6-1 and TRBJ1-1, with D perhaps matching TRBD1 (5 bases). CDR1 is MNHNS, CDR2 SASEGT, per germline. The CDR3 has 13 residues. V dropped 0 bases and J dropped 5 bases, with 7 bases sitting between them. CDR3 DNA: TGTGCCAGCAGTGAAGCTCGGGGGACTGAAGCTTTCTTT. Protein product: CASSEARGTEAFF.

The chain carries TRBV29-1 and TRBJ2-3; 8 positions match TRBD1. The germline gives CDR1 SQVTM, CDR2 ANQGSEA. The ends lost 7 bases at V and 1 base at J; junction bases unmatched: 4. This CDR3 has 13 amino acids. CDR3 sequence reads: CSAPGQGTDTQYF. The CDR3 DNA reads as TGCAGCGCACCGGGACAGGGCACAGATACGCAGTATTTT.

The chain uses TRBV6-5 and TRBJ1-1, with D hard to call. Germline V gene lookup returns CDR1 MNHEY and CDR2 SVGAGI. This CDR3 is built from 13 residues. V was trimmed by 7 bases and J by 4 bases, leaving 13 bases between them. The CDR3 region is CASTFGVRTEAFF. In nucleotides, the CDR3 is TGTGCCAGCACCTTTGGAGTCCGCACTGAAGCTTTCTTT.

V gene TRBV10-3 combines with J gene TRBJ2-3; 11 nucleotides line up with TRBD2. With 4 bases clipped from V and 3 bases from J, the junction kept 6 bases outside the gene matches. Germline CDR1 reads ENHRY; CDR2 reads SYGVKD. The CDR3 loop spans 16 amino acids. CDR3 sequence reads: CAISVAGTSGTDTQYF. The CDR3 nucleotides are TGTGCCATCAGTGTAGCCGGGACTAGCGGAACAGATACGCAGTATTTT.

CDR3 region: CASSLIRGTGELFF. The CDR3 DNA reads TGCGCCAGCAGCCTCATCAGGGGTACCGGGGAGCTGTTTTTT. The chain carries TRBV5-1 and TRBJ2-2, with a weak D call TRBD1 (6 bases). Per the germline V gene, CDR1 is SGHRS and CDR2 is YFSETQ. V lost 4 bases to trimming and J lost 5 bases, with 12 bases between them. This CDR3 region has 14 residues. The full variable domain, with the rest looked up from reference TRBV5-1 and TRBJ2-2, is KAGVTQTPRYLIKTRGQQVTLSCSPISGHRSVSWYQQTPGQGLQFLFEYFSETQRNKGNFPGRFSGRQFSNSRSEMNVSTLELGDSALYLCASSLIRGTGELFFGEGSRLTVL.

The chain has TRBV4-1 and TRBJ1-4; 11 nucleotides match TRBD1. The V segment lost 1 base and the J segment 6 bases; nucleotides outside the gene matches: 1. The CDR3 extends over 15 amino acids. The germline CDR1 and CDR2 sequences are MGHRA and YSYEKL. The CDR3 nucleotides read TGCGCCAGCAGCCAAGGGACAGGGGGCCATGAAAAACTGTTTTTT. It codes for CASSQGTGGHEKLFF.

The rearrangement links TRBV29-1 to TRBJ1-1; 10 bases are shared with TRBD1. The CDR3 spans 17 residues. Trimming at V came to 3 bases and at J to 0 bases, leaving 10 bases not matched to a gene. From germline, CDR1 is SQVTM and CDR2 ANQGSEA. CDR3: CSVDPSGQGTLNTEAFF. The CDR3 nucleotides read TGCAGCGTTGATCCCTCGGGACAGGGGACTCTGAACACTGAAGCTTTCTTT.

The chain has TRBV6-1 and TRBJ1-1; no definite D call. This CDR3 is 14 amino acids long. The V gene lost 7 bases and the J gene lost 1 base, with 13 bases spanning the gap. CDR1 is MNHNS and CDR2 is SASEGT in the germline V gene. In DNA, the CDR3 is TGTGCCAGCATAGATCTAGCGCAGAACACTGAAGCTTTCTTT. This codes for CASIDLAQNTEAFF.

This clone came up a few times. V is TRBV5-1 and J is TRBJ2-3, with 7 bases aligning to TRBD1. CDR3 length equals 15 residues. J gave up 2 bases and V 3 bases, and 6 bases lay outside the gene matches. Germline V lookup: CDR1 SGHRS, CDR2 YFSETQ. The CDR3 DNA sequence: TGCGCCAGCAGCTACCGGACAGGAGACACAGATACGCAGTATTTT. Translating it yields CASSYRTGDTDTQYF.

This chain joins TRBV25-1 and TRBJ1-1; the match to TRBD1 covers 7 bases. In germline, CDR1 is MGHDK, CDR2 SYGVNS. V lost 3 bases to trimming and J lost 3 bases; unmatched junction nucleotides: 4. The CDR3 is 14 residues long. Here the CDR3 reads CASSDQGVDTEAFF. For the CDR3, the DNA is TGTGCCAGCAGTGATCAGGGGGTCGACACTGAAGCTTTCTTT.

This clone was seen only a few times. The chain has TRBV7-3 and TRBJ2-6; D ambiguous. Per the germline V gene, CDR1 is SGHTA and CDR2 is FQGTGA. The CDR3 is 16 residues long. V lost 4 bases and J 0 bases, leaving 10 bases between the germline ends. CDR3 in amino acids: CASSSLSSSGANVLTF. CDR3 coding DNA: TGTGCCAGCAGCTCGTTATCCAGCTCTGGGGCCAACGTCCTGACTTTC.

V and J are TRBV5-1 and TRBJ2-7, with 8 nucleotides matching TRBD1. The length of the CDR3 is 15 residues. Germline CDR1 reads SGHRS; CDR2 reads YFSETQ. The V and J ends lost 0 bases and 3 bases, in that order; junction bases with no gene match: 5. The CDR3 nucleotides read TGCGCCAGCAGCTTGGATACCAGGGGGCTCTACGAGCAGTACTTC. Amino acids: CASSLDTRGLYEQYF. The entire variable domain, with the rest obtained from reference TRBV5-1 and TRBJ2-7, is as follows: KAGVTQTPRYLIKTRGQQVTLSCSPISGHRSVSWYQQTPGQGLQFLFEYFSETQRNKGNFPGRFSGRQFSNSRSEMNVSTLELGDSALYLCASSLDTRGLYEQYFGPGTRLTVT.